The 23 T cell receptor beta chains listed next were all sequenced from one sample in a study of T cell responses to AZD1222 COVID-19 vaccine. The method was immunoSEQ multiplex PCR; TCRdb's version includes in-frame clones alone and lacks a portion of them. The sample shows over 100,000 clones, over 90% of them seen only once. Sequencing was performed on peripheral blood, taken on day 0 of AZD1222 vaccination. All receptors derive from an adult in good health.

The genes are TRBV5-1 and TRBJ1-1; TRBD1 agrees at 12 bases. The CDR3 totals 17 residues. The V gene's germline CDR1 is SGHRS and CDR2 YFSETQ. The junction had 6 bases not matched to a gene; V was cut back by 2 bases and J by 1 base. The CDR3 loop reads CASSFGTGGASNTEAFF. The CDR3 nucleotides are TGCGCCAGCAGCTTCGGGACAGGGGGCGCGTCGAACACTGAAGCTTTCTTT.

This sequence joins TRBV6-5 and TRBJ2-3, with a weak D call TRBD1 (6 bases). Germline loops: CDR1 MNHEY, CDR2 SVGAGI. The CDR3 spans 14 residues. V lost 8 bases and J 6 bases, leaving 18 bases between the germline ends. The CDR3 DNA is TGTGCCAGCGCACAAGGACAGCGCTTGGATACGCAGTATTTT. Its protein product is CASAQGQRLDTQYF.

The V gene is TRBV3-1 (or the pseudogene TRBV3-2), the J gene TRBJ2-7; 8 nucleotides line up with TRBD1. V lost 4 bases and J lost 4; bases outside the gene matches: 6. The CDR3 runs 14 residues. CDR1 and CDR2 (germline): LGHDT, YNNKEL (reference sequence). For the CDR3, the DNA is TGTGCCAGCAGCCTGGGACAGGCGTTTTACGAGCAGTACTTC. Protein: CASSLGQAFYEQYF.

The J gene is TRBJ2-3, the V gene TRBV4-2, with unresolved D. The CDR3 totals 14 residues. V was cut by 3 bases and J by 3 bases, with 10 bases left in between. CDR1 LGHNA and CDR2 YNFKEQ come from the germline V gene. The CDR3 DNA follows: TGTGCCAGCAGCCATAAGCTAGATACAGATACGCAGTATTTT. Its translation: CASSHKLDTDTQYF.

The CDR3 DNA reads as TGTGCCAGCAGCGAGTACACAGATACGCAGTATTTT. Translation: CASSEYTDTQYF. The chain carries TRBV9 and TRBJ2-3, with unresolved D. CDR3 length: 12 amino acids. The V end was cut by 3 bases, the J end by 2 bases, with 4 bases between. The germline CDR1 and CDR2 sequences are SGDLS and YYNGEE.

This rearrangement joins TRBV10-1 to TRBJ2-1, with 7 bases matching TRBD2. Germline assignment: CDR1 WNHNN and CDR2 SYGVQD (reference sequence). The V and J ends lost 7 bases and 6 bases, in that order; junction bases with no gene match: 6. The CDR3 has 13 amino acids. The chain's CDR3 is CASTSGTGNEQFF. The CDR3 coding sequence is TGCGCCAGCACCAGCGGGACCGGCAATGAGCAGTTCTTC.

This clone was picked up one time. The V and J genes are TRBV7-9 and TRBJ2-2; D is uncertain. V was clipped by 5 bases and J by 1 base, with 11 bases between them. The CDR3 runs to 15 residues. Germline V gene sequence: CDR1 SEHNR, CDR2 FQNEAQ (reference sequence). CDR3 residues: CASSPRRMNTGELFF. CDR3 nucleotides: TGTGCCAGCAGCCCTCGACGGATGAACACCGGGGAGCTGTTTTTT. The full variable domain, rest sourced from reference TRBV7-9 and TRBJ2-2, is DTGVSQNPRHKITKRGQNVTFRCDPISEHNRLYWYRQTLGQGPEFLTYFQNEAQLEKSRLLSDRFSAERPKGSFSTLEIQRTEQGDSAMYLCASSPRRMNTGELFFGEGSRLTVL.

This clone is labeled medium-sized (0.01 to 0.1%). The chain links TRBV28 to TRBJ1-1, with 8 bases identical to TRBD1. The CDR3 length is 15 residues. Losses at the gene ends were 2 bases for V and 4 bases for J; bases not matched to a gene: 6. Germline CDR1 MDHEN, CDR2 SYDVKM. The DNA for the CDR3 is TGTGCCAGCAGTTTAAAACCGGGACAGGTCACTGAAGCTTTCTTT. This translates into CASSLKPGQVTEAFF. The full variable domain, completed using reference TRBV28 and TRBJ1-1, is DVKVTQSSRYLVKRTGEKVFLECVQDMDHENMFWYRQDPGLGLRLIYFSYDVKMKEKGDIPEGYSVSREKKERFSLILESASTNQTSMYLCASSLKPGQVTEAFFGQGTRLTVV.

The chain has TRBV4-2 and TRBJ2-3; D is undetermined. V was trimmed by 5 bases and J by 6 bases, leaving 9 bases between them. Germline V gene sequence: CDR1 LGHNA, CDR2 YNFKEQ. The CDR3 has 12 amino acids. The CDR3 region is CASSSVEDTQYF. In nucleotides, the CDR3 is TGTGCCAGCAGCTCGGTGGAGGATACGCAGTATTTT.

The CDR3 is CASSPMGLAAQETQYF. For the CDR3, the DNA is TGTGCCAGCAGCCCCATGGGACTAGCAGCGCAAGAGACCCAGTACTTC. The chain combines TRBV7-3 with TRBJ2-5; 9 nucleotides agree with TRBD2. The CDR3 consists of 16 residues. V shed 5 bases and J 2 bases; nucleotides not matched to a gene: 9. Germline V gene data show CDR1 as SGHTA and CDR2 as FQGTGA. Supplemented by reference TRBV7-3 and TRBJ2-5, the full variable domain reads GAGVSQTPSNKVTEKGKYVELRCDPISGHTALYWYRQSLGQGPEFLIYFQGTGAADDSGLPNDRFFAVRPEGSVSTLKIQRTERGDSAVYLCASSPMGLAAQETQYFGPGTRLLVL.

This chain connects TRBV12-5 to TRBJ2-5, with TRBD2 matching 8 bases. V lost 0 bases to trimming and J lost 1 base; unmatched junction nucleotides: 19. The CDR3 loop spans 21 amino acids. Per germline, CDR1 LGHNT and CDR2 FRNRAP. CDR3 DNA sequence: TGTGCTAGTGGTTTGGTACGGGGGGGGACTGGTCCCTCCAAAGCCCAAGAGACCCAGTACTTC. Its translation is CASGLVRGGTGPSKAQETQYF.

This chain joins TRBV6-2 or TRBV6-3 and TRBJ2-7, with 8 nucleotides matching TRBD2. This CDR3 has 14 residues. V lost 5 bases, J lost 3 bases, and 6 bases stayed unmatched. The V gene's germline CDR1 is MNHEY and CDR2 SVGEGT. The CDR3 region is CASSPASGFYEQYF. Written as DNA, the CDR3 is TGTGCCAGCAGTCCCGCTAGCGGGTTCTACGAGCAGTACTTC.

The genes are TRBV2 and TRBJ2-7; TRBD2 matches 7 bases. CDR3 length equals 15 residues. CDR1 and CDR2 (germline): SNHLY, FYNNEI. J gave up 9 bases and V 5 bases, and 16 bases lay outside the gene matches. The CDR3 is CASSPQTSPRDPQYF. The CDR3 DNA is TGTGCCAGCAGTCCACAGACTAGCCCGCGGGATCCGCAGTACTTC. Together with reference TRBV2 and TRBJ2-7, the CDR3 gives the full variable domain: EPEVTQTPSHQVTQMGQEVILRCVPISNHLYFYWYRQILGQKVEFLVSFYNNEISEKSEIFDDQFSVERPDGSNFTLKIRSTKLEDSAMYFCASSPQTSPRDPQYFGPGTRLTVT.

This sequence joins TRBV4-1 and TRBJ1-2; a possible D gene is TRBD1 (5 bases). The CDR3 totals 13 residues. The V end was cut by 3 bases, the J end by 4 bases, with 9 bases between. From germline, CDR1 is MGHRA and CDR2 YSYEKL. The CDR3 coding sequence is TGCGCCAGCAGCCATACAGGAATCTATGGCTACACCTTC. Amino acids: CASSHTGIYGYTF.

The chain joins TRBV9 to TRBJ2-3; maybe TRBD2 (5 bases). The CDR3 has 16 residues. The germline CDR1 and CDR2 sequences are SGDLS and YYNGEE. V was clipped by 0 bases and J by 7 bases, with 18 bases between them. CDR3: CASSVGTPADSNTQYF. CDR3 nucleotide sequence: TGTGCCAGCAGCGTAGGGACTCCAGCTGACTCCAATACGCAGTATTTT.

The chain carries TRBV5-1 and TRBJ2-5; D gene uncertain. The germline V gene encodes CDR1 SGHRS and CDR2 YFSETQ. Trimming pared 1 base from V and 0 bases from J, leaving 10 bases between. This CDR3 is built from 15 residues. CDR3 region: CASSLRAGHQETQYF. CDR3 DNA sequence: TGCGCCAGCAGCTTGCGGGCAGGCCACCAAGAGACCCAGTACTTC.

The chain links TRBV13 to TRBJ1-3; D is unclear. CDR1 and CDR2 from the germline V gene are PRHDT and FYEKMQ (reference sequence). The germline V and J ends were trimmed by 2 bases and 0 bases, with 14 bases remaining between them. The CDR3 is 17 amino acids. CDR3 protein: CASSLTLGTGSGNTIYF. The CDR3 nucleotides are TGTGCCAGCAGCTTAACACTTGGAACCGGCTCTGGAAACACCATATATTTT.

V gene TRBV7-2 combines with J gene TRBJ1-1, with 9 bases lining up with TRBD1. The CDR3 is 15 residues long. Germline V gene sequence: CDR1 SGHTA, CDR2 FQGNSA. Unmatched junction bases numbered 5, after V lost 2 bases and J lost 4 bases. The DNA of the CDR3 is TGTGCCAGCAGCTTAACCCGGGACAGGGTCACTGAAGCTTTCTTT. Its protein product is CASSLTRDRVTEAFF.

V is TRBV18 and J is TRBJ2-5, with no clear D. The CDR3 length is 17 residues. Germline values: CDR1 KGHSH, CDR2 LQKENI. V dropped 2 bases and J dropped 1 base, with 17 bases sitting between them. The CDR3 nucleotides read TGTGCCAGCTCACCATACATACAGCTAGGCTTCCAAGAGACCCAGTACTTC. Encoded protein: CASSPYIQLGFQETQYF.

The V call is TRBV5-5, the J call TRBJ1-1; the D gene is possibly TRBD1 (6 bases). With 0 bases removed from V and 0 bases from J, the gap between germline ends came to 12 bases. Germline assignment: CDR1 SGHKS and CDR2 YYEKEE (reference sequence). This CDR3 has 16 amino acids. DNA of the CDR3: TGTGCCAGCAGCTTGGGTCAGGGGAGGATGAACACTGAAGCTTTCTTT. Its protein product is CASSLGQGRMNTEAFF.

The rearrangement links TRBV28 to TRBJ1-3; a possible D gene is TRBD1 (6 bases). CDR1 MDHEN and CDR2 SYDVKM come from the germline V gene. The V end lost 7 bases, the J end lost 6 bases, and 16 bases lay between the germline ends. The CDR3 is 14 residues long. CDR3 in DNA: TGTGCCAGCATCCCTCAGGGGTTGGAAAACACCATATATTTT. Its protein product is CASIPQGLENTIYF. The entire variable domain, with the rest obtained from reference TRBV28 and TRBJ1-3, is as follows: DVKVTQSSRYLVKRTGEKVFLECVQDMDHENMFWYRQDPGLGLRLIYFSYDVKMKEKGDIPEGYSVSREKKERFSLILESASTNQTSMYLCASIPQGLENTIYFGEGSWLTVV.

Here the CDR3 DNA reads TGTGCCAGCAGTGGTTTGAGGGGGGGCTACACCTTC. As protein: CASSGLRGGYTF. This chain connects TRBV2 to TRBJ1-2, with D maybe TRBD1 (6 bases). The germline CDR1 and CDR2 sequences are SNHLY and FYNNEI. Trimming took 4 bases from V and 8 from J, leaving 11 bases between them. CDR3 length: 12 amino acids.

The chain joins TRBV5-1 to TRBJ2-1, with 12 positions matching TRBD2. After removal of 3 bases from V and 6 bases from J, the junction contained 1 base not matched to a gene. Germline V gene data show CDR1 as SGHRS and CDR2 as YFSETQ. CDR3 size: 14 residues. CDR3: CASSSSGGGNEQFF. CDR3 coding DNA: TGCGCCAGCAGCTCTAGCGGGGGGGGCAATGAGCAGTTCTTC.